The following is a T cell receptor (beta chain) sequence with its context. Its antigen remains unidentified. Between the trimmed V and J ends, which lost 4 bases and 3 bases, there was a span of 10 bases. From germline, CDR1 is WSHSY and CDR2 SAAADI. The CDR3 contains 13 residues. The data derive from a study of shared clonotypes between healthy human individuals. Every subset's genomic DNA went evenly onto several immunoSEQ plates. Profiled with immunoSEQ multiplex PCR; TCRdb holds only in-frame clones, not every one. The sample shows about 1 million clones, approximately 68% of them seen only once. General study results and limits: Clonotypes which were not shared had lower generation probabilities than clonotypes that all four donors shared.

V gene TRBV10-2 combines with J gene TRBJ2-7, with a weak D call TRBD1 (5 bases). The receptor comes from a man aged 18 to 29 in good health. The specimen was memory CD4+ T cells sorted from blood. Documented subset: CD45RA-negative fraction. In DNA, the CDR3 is TGCGCCAGCAGTGTGACAGTACTCTACGAGCAGTACTTC. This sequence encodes CASSVTVLYEQYF.